A selection of T cell receptor beta chains follows, all from one sample in a study of blood T cell repertoires in COVID-19. Sequencing used immunoSEQ multiplex PCR; TCRdb keeps in-frame clones, though not all of them. Among roughly 300,000 clones listed, over 75% were seen once. Sequencing was done on a sample of PBMCs or T cells enriched from blood (not recorded which). The receptors derive from a woman younger than 45 who had recovered from COVID-19. The CDR3 runs from the conserved cysteine through the conserved F or W. D genes are given only for firm matches. Only part of the rows carry a size: once, few, many, or a class if the clone is expanded.

D gene	V gene	clone size	J gene	CDR3 DNA	CDR3 protein
.	TRBV7-9	.	TRBJ2-5	TGTGCCAGCAGCTTGGCCGAGACCCAGTACTTC	CASSLAETQYF
.	TRBV3-1/TRBV3-2	.	TRBJ1-5	TGTGCCAGCAGCCCCCTCGGTGAGCCCCAGCATTTT	CASSPLGEPQHF
.	TRBV3-1/TRBV3-2	.	TRBJ2-2	TGTGCCAGCAGCCCGCTAGCCGCCGGGGAGCTGTTTTTT	CASSPLAAGELFF
TRBD1	TRBV28	.	TRBJ1-5	TGTGCCATCGAAGGGGGCAGGAATCAGCCCCAGCATTTT	CAIEGGRNQPQHF
.	TRBV14	.	TRBJ1-1	TGTGCCAGCAGCCCGAGATCCCCAGGGAACACTGAAGCTTTCTTT	CASSPRSPGNTEAFF
.	TRBV7-2	.	TRBJ1-2	TGTGCCAGCAGCTTCGGCCTCCGTTCGGGAGGCTACACCTTC	CASSFGLRSGGYTF
.	TRBV28	.	TRBJ2-7	TGTGCCAGCAGTTTACCTGGGACAAACGAATTATCGAATGCATTCCCTACATATTCCTACGAGCAGTACTTC	CASSLPGTNELSNAFPTYSYEQYF
TRBD1	TRBV5-1	.	TRBJ2-1	TGCGCCAGCAGCTCCACCCCGGGACAGGGGGTTGGTGAGCAGTTCTTC	CASSSTPGQGVGEQFF
TRBD1	TRBV6-1	.	TRBJ1-1	TGTGCCAGCAGTGCAATGGGACAGGGGGAGATTAGGACTGAAGCTTTCTTT	CASSAMGQGEIRTEAFF
TRBD1	TRBV28	.	TRBJ1-4	TGTGCCAGCAGTTCTCAGACAGGGGCTAATGAAAAACTGTTTTTT	CASSSQTGANEKLFF
TRBD2	TRBV20-1	.	TRBJ2-7	TGCAGTGCTAGTCGGCTAGCGGGGGGGCGCGAGCAGTACTTC	CSASRLAGGREQYF
.	TRBV30	.	TRBJ1-2	TGTGCCTGGACCCAGGGGACCGAGGGTGGCTACACCTTC	CAWTQGTEGGYTF
TRBD1	TRBV4-3	.	TRBJ1-2	TGCGCCAGCAGCCCCGACAGGGGGACCTATGGCTACACCTTC	CASSPDRGTYGYTF
TRBD1	TRBV5-1	.	TRBJ1-2	TGCGCCAGCAGCTACCGGACAGGCTATGGCTACACCTTC	CASSYRTGYGYTF
TRBD1	TRBV2	.	TRBJ1-5	TGTGCCAGCAGTCCCGGGACAGGGGGGTATAGCAATCAGCCCCAGCATTTT	CASSPGTGGYSNQPQHF
TRBD2	TRBV24-1	.	TRBJ2-7	TGTGCCACCAGTGATTTGCCCCGGACTAGCGGGGGGTGTGCTCACTACGAGCAGTACTTC	CATSDLPRTSGGCAHYEQYF
.	TRBV18	.	TRBJ2-2	TGTGCCAGCTCAACGGAGACAGGCCCGAACACCGGGGAGCTGTTTTTT	CASSTETGPNTGELFF
TRBD2	TRBV3-1/TRBV3-2	.	TRBJ2-7	TGTGCCAGCCCACCAAGTCTAGCGGGGGGGTGGAGCGAGCAGTACTTC	CASPPSLAGGWSEQYF
TRBD1	TRBV6-5	.	TRBJ1-5	TGTGCCAGCACCCGGACAGGGTTTAGCAATCAGCCCCAGCATTTT	CASTRTGFSNQPQHF
.	TRBV3-1/TRBV3-2	once	TRBJ1-4	TGTGCCAGCAGCCAACGCGTATCCGTGGTACCGGGGGAAAAACTGTTTTTT	CASSQRVSVVPGEKLFF
TRBD1	TRBV5-1	.	TRBJ1-3	TGCGCCAGCAGCTCGGGACAGGGGGCGGCAGGAAACACCATATATTTT	CASSSGQGAAGNTIYF
TRBD1	TRBV2	.	TRBJ1-3	TGTGCCAGCAGTGAAGGACAGGGGGCTGGAAACACCATATATTTT	CASSEGQGAGNTIYF
.	TRBV7-8	.	TRBJ2-5	TGTGCCAGCAGCGCGCCGGGAGAATGGCCCTCAAGAGAGACCCAGTACTTC	CASSAPGEWPSRETQYF
TRBD2	TRBV7-2	.	TRBJ2-5	TGTGCCAGCACCAAGACTAGCGGGGTACCACGGGAGACCCAGTACTTC	CASTKTSGVPRETQYF
TRBD2	TRBV19	.	TRBJ2-1	TGTGCCAGTAGTCGTAGCGGGGGGGCGGTCGGGGCCCAGTTCTTC	CASSRSGGAVGAQFF
TRBD1	TRBV6-5	.	TRBJ2-7	TGTGCCAGCAGTTATAACACCGGGACAGGTCCAATCGAGCAGTACTTC	CASSYNTGTGPIEQYF
.	TRBV15	.	TRBJ2-4	TGTGCCACCAGTAGGGACACTGGGGCCAAAAACATTCAGTACTTC	CATSRDTGAKNIQYF
.	TRBV19	.	TRBJ1-2	TGTGCCAGTAGTTTCGGGACACCCTATGGCTACACCTTC	CASSFGTPYGYTF